This T cell receptor beta chain was recovered during a study of cytomegalovirus exposure and HLA in healthy donors. Points from the study as a whole: CMV antigen specificity of three CMV-associated chains was confirmed in vitro.

The data were produced by immunoSEQ multiplex PCR, yet TCRdb's version contains in-frame clones alone and is incomplete. Of about 170,000 clones in the sample, 70% to 90% were seen once. The donors were in the roughly 120-subject validation cohort, distinct from the roughly 600-subject first cohort. Trimming cost V 8 bases and J 4 bases, with 11 bases left between them. Germline assignment: CDR1 MNHEY and CDR2 SVGAGI. The CDR3 contains 12 residues. This clone was seen many times. Its specificity is not known. The TCR was taken from a woman in her 30s in good health and CMV-seronegative. The sequenced material came from PBMCs. The chain recombines TRBV6-5 with TRBJ1-1; no clear D gene. The CDR3 here is CASSKKGTEAFF. As DNA, the CDR3 is TGTGCCAGCTCTAAGAAGGGCACTGAAGCTTTCTTT.